This entry lists 3 T cell receptor beta chains sequenced from one sample in a study of T cell responses to AZD1222 COVID-19 vaccine. Sequencing was performed with immunoSEQ multiplex PCR; in TCRdb, only in-frame clones are kept and a portion is missing. The sample lists 95,000 to 100,000 clones, just over 90% occurring once. Here the sequenced sample was peripheral blood, taken on day 0 of AZD1222 vaccination. Every receptor here comes from an adult in good health.

This clone was seen a single time. V gene TRBV27 combines with J gene TRBJ1-2; no clear D gene. Between the trimmed V and J ends, which lost 3 bases and 0 bases, there was a span of 17 bases. The CDR3 covers 17 residues. Germline CDR1 is MNHEY and CDR2 is SMNVEV (reference sequence). The CDR3: CASSLSPGLIANYGYTF. Here the CDR3 DNA reads TGTGCCAGCAGTTTGTCACCTGGGCTTATAGCTAACTATGGCTACACCTTC.

The chain is built from TRBV7-6 and TRBJ2-3; TRBD1 or TRBD2 may be the D gene (6 bases each). Germline CDR1 and CDR2: SGHVS and FNYEAQ. V shed 5 bases and J shed 5 bases, with 14 bases lying between them. This CDR3 comprises 14 residues. The CDR3 protein is CASSPGGLGDTQYF. DNA of the CDR3: TGTGCCAGCAGCCCCGGGGGCCTGGGAGATACGCAGTATTTT.

The count of this clone is one. The chain combines TRBV19 with TRBJ1-4, with D perhaps TRBD1 (5 bases). Germline CDR1 is LNHDA and CDR2 is SQIVND (reference sequence). CDR3 length equals 15 residues. V lost 3 bases, J lost 3 bases, and 11 bases lay in between. The CDR3 coding sequence is TGTGCCAGTAGTATGAGGACATGGGCTAATGAAAAACTGTTTTTT. Its protein product is CASSMRTWANEKLFF. The whole variable domain, remainder taken from reference TRBV19 and TRBJ1-4, is DGGITQSPKYLFRKEGQNVTLSCEQNLNHDAMYWYRQDPGQGLRLIYYSQIVNDFQKGDIAEGYSVSREKKESFPLTVTSAQKNPTAFYLCASSMRTWANEKLFFGSGTQLSVL.